The 26 T cell receptor beta chains below all came from one sample that was sequenced in a study of T cells in Graves' hyperthyroidism and ophthalmopathy. Authors of the study amplified TCR beta CDR3 regions from RNA transcripts. An initial round of RT-PCR targeting the TCR CDR3 relied on the HTBI primer set. TCRdb recomputed calls from the multiplex PCR reads with MiXCR, one row per CDR3 protein. Of hundreds of thousands of distinct CDR3 sequences listed, less than 15% are singletons. The specimen sequenced was blood. These receptors were obtained from a woman under 30 with Graves' hyperthyroidism.

The J gene is TRBJ2-1, the V gene TRBV19, with a possible D match to TRBD2 (5 bases). CDR1 and CDR2 (germline): LNHDA, SQIVND (reference sequence). There are 15 residues in the CDR3. Trimming removed 6 bases from V and 4 bases from J, with 16 bases in between. The CDR3 bases are TGTGCCAGTAGGAAGAAGTCCCCGGGGTACAATGAGCAGTTCTTC. Translated: CASRKKSPGYNEQFF.

This clonotype was detected many times. V gene TRBV19 combines with J gene TRBJ1-1; D is undetermined. Trimming stripped 0 bases from V and 3 bases from J, with 5 bases between. CDR3 length: 13 amino acids. CDR1 is LNHDA, CDR2 SQIVND, per germline (reference sequence). DNA for the CDR3: TGTGCCAGTAGTATAGATGGGGACACTGAAGCTTTCTTT. This sequence encodes CASSIDGDTEAFF.

This clonotype was seen ten or more times. The chain employs TRBV7-2 and TRBJ1-1; D may be TRBD1 (5 bases). Germline CDR1 SGHTA, CDR2 FQGNSA. Trimming removed 5 bases from V and 4 bases from J, with 11 bases in between. There are 13 residues in the CDR3. The CDR3 DNA reads as TGTGCCAGCAGCGAGGGACCGAGCACTGAAGCTTTCTTT. Its translation: CASSEGPSTEAFF.

This clonotype was detected many times. The chain uses TRBV28 and TRBJ1-1; D is unclear. Germline assignment: CDR1 MDHEN and CDR2 SYDVKM. The CDR3 has 13 residues. V was shortened by 4 bases and J by 7 bases, with 13 bases between the two germline ends. The CDR3 nucleotides are TGTGCCAGCAGTTCCCCTTTGGGGTTTGAAGCTTTCTTT. It codes for CASSSPLGFEAFF.

This clonotype has ten or more counts. The chain has TRBV7-2 and TRBJ2-3; 8 bases align to TRBD2. The germline CDR1 and CDR2 sequences are SGHTA and FQGNSA. Trimming took 8 bases from V and 0 from J; bases not matched to a gene: 7. CDR3 length equals 15 residues. CDR3 in amino acids: CASSAASGSTDTQYF. In DNA, the CDR3 is TGTGCCAGCTCTGCGGCTAGCGGGAGCACAGATACGCAGTATTTT.

The chain couples TRBV2 to TRBJ1-1; 7 nucleotides align to TRBD1. V shed 6 bases, J shed 4 bases, and the junction held 5 bases outside the gene matches. Germline lookup yields CDR1 SNHLY and CDR2 FYNNEI. The CDR3 totals 13 residues. The chain's CDR3 is CASRRTGFTEAFF. CDR3 DNA: TGTGCCAGCAGGCGGACAGGCTTCACTGAAGCTTTCTTT.

This clonotype was recorded at least ten times. This chain links TRBV20-1 with TRBJ2-7, with 10 bases that match TRBD1. The J segment lost 6 bases and the V segment lost 4 bases, leaving 6 bases of the junction unmatched. The length of the CDR3 is 13 residues. Germline assignment: CDR1 DFQATT and CDR2 SNEGSKA (reference sequence). CDR3: CSATRDRGLEQYF. DNA for the CDR3: TGCAGTGCTACCCGGGACAGGGGACTCGAGCAGTACTTC.

The V gene is TRBV14, the J gene TRBJ2-3, with 9 bases aligning to TRBD2. Germline V gives CDR1 SGHDN, CDR2 FVKESK. The CDR3 has 15 amino acids. The junction had 8 bases not matched to a gene; V was cut back by 3 bases and J by 7 bases. CDR3 protein: CASSHSGGVGHTQYF. In DNA, the CDR3 is TGTGCCAGCAGCCATAGCGGGGGAGTCGGCCATACGCAGTATTTT.

This clonotype was observed many times. The rearrangement joins TRBV2 to TRBJ2-1; 8 bases agree with TRBD2. After removal of 4 bases from V and 7 bases from J, the junction contained 6 bases not matched to a gene. Germline V gives CDR1 SNHLY, CDR2 FYNNEI. The CDR3 loop spans 14 amino acids. The CDR3: CASSVRGGINEQFF. The CDR3 DNA is TGTGCCAGCAGTGTCCGGGGGGGCATAAATGAGCAGTTCTTC. Combining the CDR3 with reference TRBV2 and TRBJ2-1 gives the whole variable domain EPEVTQTPSHQVTQMGQEVILRCVPISNHLYFYWYRQILGQKVEFLVSFYNNEISEKSEIFDDQFSVERPDGSNFTLKIRSTKLEDSAMYFCASSVRGGINEQFFGPGTRLTVL.

This clonotype was counted many times. V usage is TRBV29-1 and J usage is TRBJ2-5, with D possibly being TRBD1 (6 bases). Trimming shortened V by 7 bases and J by 2 bases, and 14 bases separated the two germline ends. CDR1 and CDR2 (germline): SQVTM, ANQGSEA. The CDR3 has 13 amino acids. The CDR3 reads CSGGHSKQETQYF. The CDR3 DNA reads TGCAGCGGGGGACACAGTAAACAAGAGACCCAGTACTTC.

In this sample, this clonotype turned up a few times. This sequence joins TRBV9 and TRBJ1-3; no clear D. Germline CDR1 and CDR2: SGDLS and YYNGEE. This CDR3 region has 13 residues. Trimming shortened V by 5 bases and J by 0 bases, and 6 bases separated the two germline ends. The CDR3 loop is CASSTSSGNTIYF. The CDR3 bases are TGTGCCAGCAGTACAAGCTCTGGAAACACCATATATTTT.

In this sample, this clonotype turned up a few times. The chain couples TRBV9 to TRBJ1-6, with D perhaps TRBD1 (6 bases). The CDR3 is made up of 13 amino acids. Germline loops: CDR1 SGDLS, CDR2 YYNGEE. V was pared by 7 bases and J by 10 bases, with 15 bases between. The chain's CDR3 is CASARGGGSPLHF. The CDR3 DNA sequence: TGTGCCAGCGCGCGAGGGGGTGGGTCACCCCTCCACTTT.

The rearrangement uses TRBV5-1 and TRBJ2-3, with D possibly matching TRBD2 (6 bases). Germline values: CDR1 SGHRS, CDR2 YFSETQ. Trimming stripped 2 bases from V and 5 bases from J, with 15 bases between. This CDR3 is 15 amino acids long. CDR3 region: CASSFSGAALDTQYF. CDR3 coding DNA: TGCGCCAGCAGCTTTAGCGGAGCCGCCCTAGATACGCAGTATTTT.

This chain links TRBV6-1 with TRBJ2-7; the D is unclear. This CDR3 is built from 10 residues. V lost 11 bases and J 7 bases, leaving 12 bases between the germline ends. Germline lookup yields CDR1 MNHNS and CDR2 SASEGT. Written as DNA, the CDR3 is TGTGCCGCGGAGTTAGGAGAGCAGTACTTC. Its protein is CAAELGEQYF.

This clonotype was seen at least ten times. The V call is TRBV6-6, the J call TRBJ1-5; D is unresolved. The length of the CDR3 is 15 residues. The ends were cut back, 2 bases at V and 1 base at J, with 9 bases in the middle. Germline assignment: CDR1 MNHNY and CDR2 SVGAGI (reference sequence). Here the CDR3 reads CASSYRAGSNQPQHF. The CDR3 DNA reads TGTGCCAGCAGTTACAGGGCGGGAAGCAATCAGCCCCAGCATTTT.

This clonotype has a single count. This chain connects TRBV12-3 or TRBV12-4 to TRBJ2-6, with a possible D match to TRBD1 (7 bases). CDR3 length equals 18 residues. V dropped 3 bases and J dropped 0 bases, with 15 bases sitting between them. The CDR3 coding sequence is TGTGCCAGCAGTTTTGGCGGGACAGTCATCTCTGGGGCCAACGTCCTGACTTTC. The encoded protein is CASSFGGTVISGANVLTF.

This clonotype was detected many times. The V call is TRBV13, the J call TRBJ2-3; D remains unclear. Germline loops: CDR1 PRHDT, CDR2 FYEKMQ (reference sequence). The CDR3 runs 14 residues. The V end lost 0 bases, the J end lost 6 bases, and 10 bases lay between the germline ends. The CDR3 nucleotides are TGTGCCAGCAGCTTAGGCCTAGTGGGGGATACGCAGTATTTT. Protein sequence: CASSLGLVGDTQYF.

The sample holds many counts of this clonotype. V usage is TRBV11-2 and J usage is TRBJ2-3, with 11 positions matching TRBD2. The CDR3 is 20 residues long. The germline V gene has CDR1 SGHAT and CDR2 FQNNGV. V lost 4 bases, J lost 2 bases, and 17 bases stayed unmatched. CDR3 bases: TGTGCCAGCAGCTCACGGTTAATAGCGGGAGGGCTATCTTACACAGATACGCAGTATTTT. This sequence encodes CASSSRLIAGGLSYTDTQYF.

This clonotype was seen many times. The chain uses TRBV29-1 and TRBJ1-1; TRBD1 might be the D (6 bases). The germline CDR1 and CDR2 sequences are SQVTM and ANQGSEA. CDR3 length: 13 residues. V dropped 5 bases and J dropped 0 bases, with 10 bases sitting between them. In DNA, the CDR3 is TGCAGCGTTCGGACAGAAATGAACACTGAAGCTTTCTTT. This translates into CSVRTEMNTEAFF.

This clonotype was recorded at least ten times. The chain recombines TRBV28 with TRBJ2-5, with 7 bases fitting TRBD2. The junction had 19 bases not matched to a gene; V was cut back by 4 bases and J by 2 bases. The CDR3 length is 19 residues. In germline, CDR1 is MDHEN, CDR2 SYDVKM. For the CDR3, the DNA is TGTGCCAGCAGTTCTCTTGTGGGCTGGGGGGGGGTGCCTCAAGAGACCCAGTACTTC. Its translation is CASSSLVGWGGVPQETQYF.

CDR3 amino acids: CASSWGPPGAQFF. The CDR3, as DNA: TGTGCCAGCAGTTGGGGACCTCCGGGGGCGCAGTTCTTC. The V call is TRBV12-3 or TRBV12-4, the J call TRBJ2-1; the D call may be TRBD1 or TRBD2 (6 bases each). CDR3 length: 13 amino acids. Between the trimmed V and J ends, which lost 4 bases and 12 bases, there was a span of 16 bases.

At least ten counts were recorded for this clonotype. V gene TRBV20-1 combines with J gene TRBJ2-7; TRBD1 agrees at 7 bases. Trimming removed 0 bases from V and 1 base from J; junction bases left unmatched: 3. The CDR3 is 14 residues long. The germline gives CDR1 DFQATT, CDR2 SNEGSKA (reference sequence). The DNA of the CDR3 is TGCAGTGCTAGAGAGTGGGACAGTTCCTACGAGCAGTACTTC. It specifies CSAREWDSSYEQYF.

This chain uses TRBV6-1 with TRBJ2-1; D is perhaps TRBD1 (5 bases). Per the germline V gene, CDR1 is MNHNS and CDR2 is SASEGT. V was clipped by 5 bases and J by 8 bases, with 13 bases between them. The length of the CDR3 is 13 residues. CDR3 loop: CASSYVREHEQFF. CDR3 DNA sequence: TGTGCCAGCAGTTATGTCAGGGAACATGAGCAGTTCTTC.

This clonotype was seen many times. CDR3: CATSEPPGQGISSEQFF. The CDR3 region has the DNA TGTGCCACCAGTGAACCCCCGGGACAGGGGATTAGTAGTGAGCAGTTCTTC. V gene TRBV24-1 combines with J gene TRBJ2-1; 10 bases match TRBD1. This CDR3 has 17 residues. Germline V gene sequence: CDR1 KGHDR, CDR2 SFDVKD. V lost 4 bases, J lost 9 bases, and 14 bases stayed unmatched.

Ten or more counts support this clonotype. The rearrangement links TRBV6-1 to TRBJ2-2; TRBD1 agrees at 9 bases. The V gene's germline CDR1 is MNHNS and CDR2 SASEGT. V lost 5 bases, J lost 2 bases, and 12 bases stayed unmatched. The CDR3 length is 18 residues. CDR3 residues: CASSRTIRDRENTGELFF. The CDR3 region has the DNA TGTGCCAGCAGTCGAACGATCCGGGACAGGGAAAACACCGGGGAGCTGTTTTTT.

This clonotype was observed at least ten times. V and J are TRBV20-1 and TRBJ1-2, with D perhaps TRBD1 (6 bases). This CDR3 region has 15 residues. CDR1 and CDR2 (germline): DFQATT, SNEGSKA (reference sequence). V was pared by 1 base and J by 4 bases, with 16 bases between. The CDR3 bases are TGCAGTGCTAGAGTTTGGGCAGGGGTGATCTATGGCTACACCTTC. Translated: CSARVWAGVIYGYTF.